This T cell receptor (beta chain) was identified during a study of cytomegalovirus exposure and HLA in healthy donors. The PCR made use of 60 Vbeta and 13 Jbeta primers. Method: immunoSEQ multiplex PCR; TCRdb's copy keeps in-frame clones and lacks some. Here the sample spans about 99,000 clones, nearly 80% being singletons. The germline V and J ends were trimmed by 10 bases and 0 bases, with 7 bases remaining between them. This CDR3 comprises 12 residues. The germline gives CDR1 LNHDA, CDR2 SQIVND (reference sequence). Sequenced sample: PBMCs. This receptor was taken from a man aged 60 to 75 in good health and CMV-seropositive. The genes are TRBV19 and TRBJ2-1, with D hard to call. This chain's CDR3 is CATTSSYNEQFF. DNA for the CDR3: TGTGCCACCACTTCCTCCTACAATGAGCAGTTCTTC.